At least ten counts were recorded for the clone carrying this T cell receptor (beta chain). The target antigen is unknown. Breast cancer patients provided tissue from their axillary draining lymph nodes. The entry originates in a study of breast tumors, draining lymph nodes, adjacent tissues. Whole-study findings and limits: The lymph node origin of tumor T cells was framed as consistent with a hypothesis, not demonstrated. Tumor TCR diversity was below lymph nodes but above nontumor tissue. Luminal-like breast cancer showed significantly greater tumor-nontumor repertoire similarity than basal-like breast cancer did. Most tumor T cells seemingly derive from lymph node, then expand in tumor.

Each CDR3 protein gets one entry after TCRdb re-called the multiplex PCR reads with MiXCR. The table shows approximately 130,000 distinct CDR3 sequences, with less than 25% occurring only once. Trimming removed 1 base from V and 5 bases from J, with 14 bases in between. Germline V gene lookup returns CDR1 LNHDA and CDR2 SQIVND (reference sequence). CDR3 length: 15 residues. Sequences were obtained from axillary lymph node tissue. The sequence derives from a female donor with breast cancer. Some clones in this sample may be carry-over from other donors' samples. The chain uses TRBV19 and TRBJ2-5; D is possibly TRBD2 (5 bases). The CDR3 protein is CASSIAFTRGETQYF. Written as DNA, the CDR3 is TGTGCCAGTAGTATAGCCTTCACTAGAGGGGAGACCCAGTACTTC.